The clone carrying this T cell receptor (beta chain) was seen more than once but under ten times. Its antigen is as yet unknown. The V and J ends lost 7 bases and 4 bases respectively, with 10 bases between them. CDR3 size: 12 residues. Using its own MiXCR run on the 5' RACE reads, TCRdb lists one record per CDR3 protein. The table has 450,000 to 650,000 distinct CDR3 sequences, about 15% seen once; the top ten hold less than 0.5%. The sample is drawn from a study of identical twins. The study, taken as a whole, reports: Where out-of-frame alpha sequences were twin-shared, they showed excess low generation probability.

All donors were healthy Caucasians. These same records also appear under a second study, on yellow fever vaccine responses in identical twins.

The TCR sequence derives from a woman younger than 30 in good health. The sample taken for sequencing was CD4+ T cells sorted from blood. This rearrangement joins TRBV12-3 or TRBV12-4 to TRBJ1-1, with a possible D match to TRBD1 (5 bases). The CDR3 spells CASKQGRTEAFF. The CDR3 bases are TGTGCCAGCAAGCAGGGTCGCACTGAAGCTTTCTTT.